Below are 10 T cell receptor beta chains sequenced from a single sample in a study of neoadjuvant anti-PD-1 for oral cavity cancer. The method was immunoSEQ multiplex PCR; TCRdb's version includes in-frame clones alone and lacks a portion of them. The sample has roughly 8,900 clones; less than 70% are singletons. The time point: after neoadjuvant nivolumab, at surgical resection. The specimen comprised PBMCs, sampled after nivolumab (anti-PD-1) treatment. All receptors come from a person aged 35-79 years with oral cavity squamous cell carcinoma.

The genes are TRBV11-2 and TRBJ1-2, with no clear D. CDR1 and CDR2 from the germline V gene are SGHAT and FQNNGV. CDR3 size: 14 residues. V lost 6 bases and J 0 bases, leaving 11 bases between the germline ends. The CDR3 DNA reads as TGTGCCAGCAGGACCGAAGGTCCTAACTATGGCTACACCTTC. Protein: CASRTEGPNYGYTF.

The V and J genes are TRBV9 and TRBJ1-6; D gene uncertain. V was trimmed by 5 bases and J by 0 bases, leaving 9 bases between them. Per the germline V gene, CDR1 is SGDLS and CDR2 is YYNGEE. The CDR3 extends over 15 amino acids. Written as DNA, the CDR3 is TGTGCCAGCAGGTCAGAGAGCTCCTATAATTCACCCCTCCACTTT. Translating it yields CASRSESSYNSPLHF.

V and J are TRBV6-4 and TRBJ2-2; TRBD2 matches 11 bases. Germline V gene lookup returns CDR1 MRHNA and CDR2 SNTAGT. This CDR3 has 16 residues. Trimming at V came to 6 bases and at J to 2 bases, leaving 5 bases not matched to a gene. The CDR3 reads CASSGTSGSNTGELFF. The CDR3 coding sequence is TGTGCCAGCAGCGGAACTAGCGGGAGCAACACCGGGGAGCTGTTTTTT.

The rearrangement uses TRBV6-5 and TRBJ2-7; 13 nucleotides match TRBD2. This CDR3 spans 16 amino acids. Germline assignment: CDR1 MNHEY and CDR2 SVGAGI. With 4 bases clipped from V and 2 bases from J, the junction kept 5 bases outside the gene matches. The CDR3 DNA reads TGTGCCAGCAGTTTACTAGCGGGAGGGTTGACCTACGAGCAGTACTTC. Residues: CASSLLAGGLTYEQYF.

The chain joins TRBV18 to TRBJ2-2; 7 bases are shared with TRBD1. From germline, CDR1 is KGHSH and CDR2 LQKENI. This CDR3 region has 15 residues. Unmatched junction bases numbered 3, after V lost 3 bases and J lost 2 bases. The CDR3 is CASSPGTDNTGELFF. CDR3 sequence (DNA): TGTGCCAGCTCACCGGGGACAGACAACACCGGGGAGCTGTTTTTT.

In this sample, this clone turned up once. V gene TRBV18 combines with J gene TRBJ1-1; D is ambiguous. The germline V gene has CDR1 KGHSH and CDR2 LQKENI. V lost 3 bases to trimming and J lost 3 bases, with 14 bases between them. The CDR3 is 15 amino acids. CDR3 coding DNA: TGTGCCAGCTCACCCCTCCCGGGCGGAGACACTGAAGCTTTCTTT. Protein sequence: CASSPLPGGDTEAFF.

The V call is TRBV7-9, the J call TRBJ2-1; 9 bases line up with TRBD2. CDR1 and CDR2 from the germline V gene are SEHNR and FQNEAQ (reference sequence). After removal of 1 base from V and 6 bases from J, the junction contained 4 bases not matched to a gene. This CDR3 has 15 amino acids. The DNA for the CDR3 is TGTGCCAGCAGCTTAGTCAGCGGGAGGTCCAATGAGCAGTTCTTC. Protein: CASSLVSGRSNEQFF.

Here the CDR3 reads CASSSTSGRDETQYF. The DNA of the CDR3 is TGCGCCAGCAGCTCTACTAGCGGGAGGGATGAGACCCAGTACTTC. The V call is TRBV5-1, the J call TRBJ2-5, with 13 bases lining up with TRBD2. Per the germline V gene, CDR1 is SGHRS and CDR2 is YFSETQ. This CDR3 contains 15 residues. After removal of 3 bases from V and 5 bases from J, the junction contained 4 bases not matched to a gene.

This clone was observed a few times. The chain is built from TRBV13 and TRBJ2-2; TRBD2 is a possible D gene (5 bases). V shed 5 bases and J shed 5 bases, with 18 bases lying between them. CDR3 size: 16 residues. CDR1 is PRHDT and CDR2 is FYEKMQ in the germline V gene (reference sequence). The CDR3 protein is CASSPSTIGRTGELFF. Here the CDR3 DNA reads TGTGCCAGCAGCCCTAGCACCATAGGACGGACCGGGGAGCTGTTTTTT. Based on the CDR3 plus reference TRBV13 and TRBJ2-2, the full variable domain is AAGVIQSPRHLIKEKRETATLKCYPIPRHDTVYWYQQGPGQDPQFLISFYEKMQSDKGSIPDRFSAQQFSDYHSELNMSSLELGDSALYFCASSPSTIGRTGELFFGEGSRLTVL.

V is TRBV15 and J is TRBJ1-4; a weak D match, TRBD1 (6 bases). Germline V gene lookup returns CDR1 LNHNV and CDR2 YYDKDF (reference sequence). The V end was cut by 8 bases, the J end by 7 bases, with 14 bases between. This CDR3 contains 13 residues. CDR3 nucleotides: TGTGCCACCGAGACAGGAAGAGGTGAAAAACTGTTTTTT. Amino acid sequence: CATETGRGEKLFF.